This T cell receptor (beta chain) was observed in a study of blood T cells in healthy people across ages. Study information: In model experiments, template switching was able to capture about one barcoded beta molecule for every two T cells that were present.

The CDR3 sequence is 15 residues long. Per germline, CDR1 MDHEN and CDR2 SYDVKM. V was pared by 7 bases and J by 2 bases, with 6 bases of the junction left unmatched. Study results and caveats: No conclusive comparison of naive versus antigen-experienced cells was possible with unsorted PBMCs. There were more naive CD4+ cells and higher diversity in long-lived donors than in aged donors.

Isolation per sample recovered at least 7 million PBMCs. A second PCR of roughly 7 to 11 cycles used a sample-barcoded 5' primer and a J-beta primer mix. TCRdb used MiXCR to reprocess the 5' RACE reads, holding one entry per CDR3 protein. The sample carries 1.5 million to 2 million distinct CDR3 sequences, approximately 40% recorded once. A word on this clonotype: Its antigen is undetermined.

The specimen was blood. The genes are TRBV28 and TRBJ2-2; 8 nucleotides match TRBD2. The receptor comes from a human donor in good health. This CDR3 reads CASTRAGANTGELFF. The CDR3 DNA is TGTGCCAGCACCCGAGCGGGGGCTAACACCGGGGAGCTGTTTTTT.